A single T cell receptor (beta chain) is shown here with its context. The data stem from a study of blood T cell repertoires in COVID-19. Overall study context: T cells, B-cell-depleted T cells, or PBMCs provided the cDNA or gDNA that served as material.

Produced via immunoSEQ multiplex PCR; TCRdb's table is partial and in-frame only. The sample yields some 300,000 clones, 80% to 90% seen once. Source material: peripheral blood. This sequence was found in a woman in her forties or fifties with COVID-19, enrolled during active disease.

In DNA, the CDR3 is TGTGCCAGCTCACCTGGCCGGGCTAACTATGGCTACACCTTC. Its protein is CASSPGRANYGYTF. The chain joins TRBV18 to TRBJ1-2; no reliable D call. Per germline, CDR1 KGHSH and CDR2 LQKENI. This CDR3 comprises 14 residues. V gave up 3 bases and J gave up 0 bases, with 8 bases separating them.